Below are 21 T cell receptor beta chains sequenced from a single sample in a study of shared clonotypes between healthy human individuals (dated by TCRdb to 2020 to 2022). Libraries came from the immunoSEQ multiplex PCR assay. Not all clones reach the TCRdb copy of this immuneACCESS table, which keeps in-frame sequences only. Checked studies attribute under half of the gap to unresolved V genes and leave the rest unexplained. The sample table contains 1,500,000 or so clones; only one count was recorded for approximately 98.5% of them. About 0.34% of the sample goes to the ten largest clones. Sequences were obtained from naive CD4+ T cells sorted from blood. The sample's cell subset or site label, decoded: CD45RA+ positively selected. Source of these receptors: a man aged 25 to 40 in good health.

This sequence joins TRBV30 and TRBJ2-7; perhaps TRBD2 as D (6 bases). The V gene's germline CDR1 is GTSNPN and CDR2 SVGIG (reference sequence). This CDR3 contains 14 residues. V was clipped by 8 bases and J by 1 base, with 18 bases between them. The CDR3 DNA is TGTGCCGGGACGTTGGCGGGGTCTTCCTACGAGCAGTACTTC. Amino acid sequence: CAGTLAGSSYEQYF.

V usage is TRBV6-1 and J usage is TRBJ1-4; the match to TRBD1 covers 7 bases. Trimming took 8 bases from V and 0 from J; bases not matched to a gene: 3. This CDR3 spans 14 amino acids. From germline, CDR1 is MNHNS and CDR2 SASEGT. The CDR3 DNA reads TGTGCCAGCTACGACAGGGCAACTAATGAAAAACTGTTTTTT. Protein sequence: CASYDRATNEKLFF.

As to this clone: The identical CDR3 is also encoded by other nucleotide sequences in the sample. This chain links TRBV29-1 with TRBJ2-5; perhaps TRBD1 as D (7 bases). V lost 6 bases, J lost 5 bases, and 13 bases lay in between. Germline CDR1 SQVTM, CDR2 ANQGSEA. The length of the CDR3 is 12 residues. CDR3 loop: CSVEGAEETQYF. Written as DNA, the CDR3 is TGCAGCGTGGAGGGGGCGGAGGAGACCCAGTACTTC.

Comment on this clone: The sample contains more than one DNA sequence encoding this CDR3. The rearrangement uses TRBV7-6 and TRBJ2-6; no firm D call. The CDR3 totals 16 residues. V dropped 2 bases and J dropped 1 base, with 9 bases sitting between them. Germline CDR1 and CDR2: SGHVS and FNYEAQ. The CDR3 DNA sequence: TGTGCCAGCAGCTTAAGGGCTGCTTCTGGGGCCAACGTCCTGACTTTC. Amino acid sequence: CASSLRAASGANVLTF.

Comments on this clone: At the DNA level, this CDR3 is encoded by other sequences in the same sample as well. The CDR3 reads CASSYDGNTEAFF. As DNA, the CDR3 is TGTGCCAGCAGTTACGACGGAAACACTGAAGCTTTCTTT. V usage is TRBV6-6 and J usage is TRBJ1-1; D ambiguous. Trimming left V 2 bases short and J 2 bases short, with 6 bases between. This CDR3 has 13 amino acids. The V gene's germline CDR1 is MNHNY and CDR2 SVGAGI (reference sequence).

The V gene is TRBV18, the J gene TRBJ2-7; TRBD1 aligns across 8 bases. CDR1 KGHSH and CDR2 LQKENI come from the germline V gene. V gave up 2 bases and J gave up 5 bases; unmatched junction bases: 11. The CDR3 totals 16 residues. CDR3 nucleotide sequence: TGTGCCAGCTCACCAACGTTAGACAGGGGTTTCCACGAGCAGTACTTC. This sequence encodes CASSPTLDRGFHEQYF. Based on the CDR3 plus reference TRBV18 and TRBJ2-7, the full variable domain is NAGVMQNPRHLVRRRGQEARLRCSPMKGHSHVYWYRQLPEEGLKFMVYLQKENIIDESGMPKERFSAEFPKEGPSILRIQQVVRGDSAAYFCASSPTLDRGFHEQYFGPGTRLTVT.

This clone appeared a single time. This chain connects TRBV27 to TRBJ2-5; TRBD2 might be the D (6 bases). The CDR3 totals 11 residues. The ends were cut back, 8 bases at V and 5 bases at J, with 9 bases in the middle. The germline V gene encodes CDR1 MNHEY and CDR2 SMNVEV (reference sequence). The CDR3 DNA reads as TGTGCCAGCGGGGGGAGGGAGACCCAGTACTTC. Amino acids: CASGGRETQYF.

The chain employs TRBV29-1 and TRBJ2-3; maybe TRBD2 (6 bases). Per the germline V gene, CDR1 is SQVTM and CDR2 is ANQGSEA. The CDR3 loop spans 10 amino acids. V was pared by 7 bases and J by 6 bases, with 8 bases between. CDR3 nucleotides: TGCAGCGCTAGCGTGGATACGCAGTATTTT. Protein product: CSASVDTQYF.

The V call is TRBV5-1, the J call TRBJ1-1; D is unclear. Trimming took 0 bases from V and 6 from J, leaving 18 bases between them. The CDR3 contains 16 residues. The germline V gene has CDR1 SGHRS and CDR2 YFSETQ. This CDR3 reads CASSLESAGLSAEAFF. The CDR3 DNA reads TGCGCCAGCAGCTTGGAGAGCGCGGGTTTATCGGCTGAAGCTTTCTTT. Together with reference TRBV5-1 and TRBJ1-1, the CDR3 gives the full variable domain: KAGVTQTPRYLIKTRGQQVTLSCSPISGHRSVSWYQQTPGQGLQFLFEYFSETQRNKGNFPGRFSGRQFSNSRSEMNVSTLELGDSALYLCASSLESAGLSAEAFFGQGTRLTVV.

This clone was observed a single time. The rearrangement joins TRBV7-6 to TRBJ2-7, with no clear D. Germline values: CDR1 SGHVS, CDR2 FNYEAQ. CDR3 length: 15 residues. V lost 4 bases and J 5 bases, leaving 18 bases between the germline ends. The CDR3 DNA is TGTGCCAGCAGCTCGCAGTCTGTGATCCTGGACGAGCAGTACTTC. This encodes CASSSQSVILDEQYF.

The V gene is TRBV11-2, the J gene TRBJ2-2; no reliable D call. The V and J ends lost 6 bases and 9 bases respectively, with 11 bases between them. Looked up from germline, CDR1 is SGHAT and CDR2 is FQNNGV. This CDR3 is 12 amino acids long. The CDR3 nucleotides read TGTGCCAGCAGAAACGAGGTCAGGGAGCTGTTTTTT. This translates into CASRNEVRELFF.

The chain carries TRBV7-9 and TRBJ2-5, with 11 bases identical to TRBD2. The junction had 11 bases not matched to a gene; V was cut back by 5 bases and J by 9 bases. The CDR3 sequence is 15 residues long. Germline CDR1 is SEHNR and CDR2 is FQNEAQ (reference sequence). CDR3 in DNA: TGTGCCAGCAGCCCGGGACTAGCGGAGTTTCGGGCCCAGTACTTC. Amino acids: CASSPGLAEFRAQYF.

This chain connects TRBV19 to TRBJ2-5; D might be TRBD1 (5 bases). Germline V gene data show CDR1 as LNHDA and CDR2 as SQIVND (reference sequence). The CDR3 is 14 residues long. V lost 3 bases to trimming and J lost 3 bases, with 11 bases between them. CDR3 region: CASSIGGREETQYF. The DNA of the CDR3 is TGTGCCAGTAGTATTGGCGGCAGGGAAGAGACCCAGTACTTC.

V is TRBV5-1 and J is TRBJ1-2; D not certain. Germline CDR1 reads SGHRS; CDR2 reads YFSETQ. V was trimmed by 3 bases and J by 8 bases, leaving 8 bases between them. The CDR3 consists of 11 residues. CDR3 coding DNA: TGCGCCAGCAGCTCCGGTAGGGGCTACACCTTC. Translated: CASSSGRGYTF.

The chain is built from TRBV9 and TRBJ2-1; D ambiguous. The CDR3 runs 16 residues. V lost 4 bases, J lost 4 bases, and 18 bases lay in between. Germline loops: CDR1 SGDLS, CDR2 YYNGEE. The DNA for the CDR3 is TGTGCCAGCAGCCTGAACCTCCACCCAGCTTACAATGAGCAGTTCTTC. It specifies CASSLNLHPAYNEQFF. The entire variable domain, with the rest obtained from reference TRBV9 and TRBJ2-1, is as follows: DSGVTQTPKHLITATGQRVTLRCSPRSGDLSVYWYQQSLDQGLQFLIQYYNGEERAKGNILERFSAQQFPDLHSELNLSSLELGDSALYFCASSLNLHPAYNEQFFGPGTRLTVL.

The CDR3 DNA follows: TGTGCCAGCAGCCCCCGGGCGGGAGGGCGAGAGCAGTACTTC. It encodes CASSPRAGGREQYF. This chain uses TRBV5-6 with TRBJ2-7, with TRBD2 matching over 9 bases. The V gene end was trimmed by 4 bases and the J gene end by 7 bases; junction bases not matched to a gene: 9. Per germline, CDR1 SGHDT and CDR2 YYEEEE. This CDR3 is built from 14 residues.

The chain employs TRBV27 and TRBJ2-7, with D possibly being TRBD1 (5 bases). V shed 0 bases and J shed 3 bases, with 21 bases lying between them. The CDR3 extends over 18 amino acids. CDR1 and CDR2 (germline): MNHEY, SMNVEV (reference sequence). CDR3 DNA: TGTGCCAGCAGTTTATCGGCCCCCGTCAGGGCTCCCTTCTACGAGCAGTACTTC. This translates into CASSLSAPVRAPFYEQYF.

The genes are TRBV18 and TRBJ1-3; the match to TRBD1 covers 8 bases. The CDR3 runs 16 residues. Germline V gene data show CDR1 as KGHSH and CDR2 as LQKENI. J gave up 3 bases and V 3 bases, and 7 bases lay outside the gene matches. The CDR3: CASSPGQDSLGNTIYF. Written as DNA, the CDR3 is TGTGCCAGCTCACCGGGACAGGACTCCCTTGGAAACACCATATATTTT.

Comments on this clone: Within the sample, other DNA sequences also encode this same CDR3. The chain is built from TRBV10-3 and TRBJ2-5; a possible D gene is TRBD1 (6 bases). CDR3 size: 14 residues. The V end lost 3 bases, the J end lost 5 bases, and 13 bases lay between the germline ends. Germline values: CDR1 ENHRY, CDR2 SYGVKD. The DNA of the CDR3 is TGTGCCATCAGTGAAGGGGGTGGTGTGGAGACCCAGTACTTC. Its translation is CAISEGGGVETQYF.

V and J are TRBV2 and TRBJ2-1; 8 bases line up with TRBD2. J lost 5 bases, V lost 10 bases, and 10 bases had no gene match. From germline, CDR1 is SNHLY and CDR2 FYNNEI. The CDR3 is 14 residues long. The DNA of the CDR3 is TGTGCCACCCATAGCGGGGTCAAAAACAATGAGCAGTTCTTC. Residues: CATHSGVKNNEQFF.

This rearrangement joins TRBV2 to TRBJ2-5; the D is unclear. The CDR3 has 14 amino acids. V was cut by 9 bases and J by 2 bases, with 16 bases left in between. CDR1 is SNHLY, CDR2 FYNNEI, per germline. CDR3 protein: CASRLEPLQETQYF. CDR3 bases: TGTGCCAGTAGACTGGAACCGTTACAAGAGACCCAGTACTTC.